The 10 T cell receptor beta chains given below trace back to one sample, sequenced in a study of beta chain features in type 1 diabetes. Every bit of the isolated RNA underwent reverse transcription, so sequencing read expressed TCRB transcripts. The method was immunoSEQ multiplex PCR; TCRdb's version includes in-frame clones alone and lacks a portion of them. The sample has almost 350,000 clones, 20% seen once. The sequencing input was naive CD4+ T cells from blood. These receptors were obtained from a woman between 18 and 29 years old in good health.

In its sample, this clone was seen a few times. The rearrangement links TRBV4-1 to TRBJ2-5; no clear D. CDR1 and CDR2 (germline): MGHRA, YSYEKL. Between the trimmed V and J ends, which lost 2 bases and 4 bases, there was a span of 5 bases. The CDR3 totals 12 residues. The CDR3 DNA is TGCGCCAGCAGCCAATCCGGAGAGACCCAGTACTTC. As protein: CASSQSGETQYF.

This chain joins TRBV7-3 and TRBJ1-1; perhaps TRBD1 as D (6 bases). The CDR3 runs to 14 residues. Germline CDR1 is SGHTA and CDR2 is FQGTGA. With 5 bases removed from V and 1 base from J, the gap between germline ends came to 11 bases. CDR3 nucleotides: TGTGCCAGCAGCCCGGGACACTCGAACACTGAAGCTTTCTTT. The encoded protein is CASSPGHSNTEAFF.

J is TRBJ2-7 and V is TRBV5-1; 8 bases align to TRBD1. The V gene end was trimmed by 1 base and the J gene end by 2 bases; junction bases not matched to a gene: 2. CDR3 length: 14 amino acids. Germline CDR1 and CDR2: SGHRS and YFSETQ. This CDR3 reads CASSLTGGPYEQYF. CDR3 nucleotide sequence: TGCGCCAGCAGCTTGACAGGGGGGCCCTACGAGCAGTACTTC.

V gene TRBV29-1 combines with J gene TRBJ1-1; 7 bases line up with TRBD1. Germline V gives CDR1 SQVTM, CDR2 ANQGSEA. This CDR3 region has 11 residues. J gave up 9 bases and V 7 bases, and 8 bases lay outside the gene matches. Here the CDR3 reads CSGTDRAKAFF. As DNA, the CDR3 is TGCAGCGGGACTGACAGGGCAAAAGCTTTCTTT.

The chain is built from TRBV2 and TRBJ2-5; possibly TRBD1 for D (5 bases). Trimming stripped 7 bases from V and 5 bases from J, with 11 bases between. The germline V gene encodes CDR1 SNHLY and CDR2 FYNNEI. CDR3 length: 12 residues. Here the CDR3 reads CASKPGRETQYF. The CDR3 DNA sequence: TGTGCCAGCAAGCCAGGGCGGGAGACCCAGTACTTC.

This clone was counted a few times. The chain carries TRBV29-1 and TRBJ1-1; possible D gene TRBD1, 6 bases. The V and J ends lost 5 bases and 5 bases respectively, with 18 bases between them. The V gene's germline CDR1 is SQVTM and CDR2 ANQGSEA. This CDR3 is 14 amino acids long. The CDR3 coding sequence is TGCAGCGTTTCCGCCAGGGGCTCGGGAACTGAAGCTTTCTTT. This encodes CSVSARGSGTEAFF.

The chain has TRBV30 and TRBJ2-7, with D possibly matching TRBD2 (5 bases). Between the trimmed V and J ends, which lost 1 base and 7 bases, there was a span of 5 bases. The germline CDR1 and CDR2 sequences are GTSNPN and SVGIG (reference sequence). The CDR3 is 10 residues long. CDR3 DNA sequence: TGTGCCTGGAGTGGCGGGGAGCAGTACTTC. Its translation is CAWSGGEQYF.

This clone was recorded a few times. The rearrangement uses TRBV7-9 and TRBJ2-7; D possibly corresponds to TRBD2 (6 bases). Trimming stripped 3 bases from V and 3 bases from J, with 12 bases between. The CDR3 runs 14 residues. Germline CDR1 SEHNR, CDR2 FQNEAQ (reference sequence). The CDR3 is CASSLNSGSYEQYF. The CDR3 coding sequence is TGTGCCAGCAGCTTGAATAGCGGCAGCTACGAGCAGTACTTC.

V and J are TRBV28 and TRBJ2-5; tentatively, D is TRBD1 (6 bases). V was shortened by 3 bases and J by 3 bases, with 11 bases between the two germline ends. CDR1 is MDHEN and CDR2 is SYDVKM in the germline V gene. This CDR3 is 14 amino acids long. This CDR3 is CASSLIAGEETQYF. DNA for the CDR3: TGTGCCAGCAGTTTGATCGCAGGGGAAGAGACCCAGTACTTC.

This clone showed up just a few times. The chain is built from TRBV6-6 and TRBJ2-1, with 10 bases aligning to TRBD2. There are 16 residues in the CDR3. Germline CDR1 and CDR2: MNHNY and SVGAGI (reference sequence). V gave up 0 bases and J gave up 8 bases; unmatched junction bases: 7. CDR3 in amino acids: CASSYSAKREGYEQFF. The DNA of the CDR3 is TGTGCCAGCAGTTACTCGGCGAAGCGGGAGGGATATGAGCAGTTCTTC.